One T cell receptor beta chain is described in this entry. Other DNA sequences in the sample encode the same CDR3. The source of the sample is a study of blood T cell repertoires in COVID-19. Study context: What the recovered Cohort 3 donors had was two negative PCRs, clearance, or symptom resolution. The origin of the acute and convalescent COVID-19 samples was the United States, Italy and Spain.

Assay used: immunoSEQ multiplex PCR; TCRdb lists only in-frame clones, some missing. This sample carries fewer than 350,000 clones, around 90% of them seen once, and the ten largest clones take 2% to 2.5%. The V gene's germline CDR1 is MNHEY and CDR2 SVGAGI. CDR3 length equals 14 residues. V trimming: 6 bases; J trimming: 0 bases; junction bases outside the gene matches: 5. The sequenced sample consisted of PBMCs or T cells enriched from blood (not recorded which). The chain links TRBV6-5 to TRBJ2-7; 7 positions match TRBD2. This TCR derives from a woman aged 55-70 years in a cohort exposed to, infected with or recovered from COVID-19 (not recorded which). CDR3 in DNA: TGTGCCAGCAGCCCAGCGGGAAGCTCCTACGAGCAGTACTTC. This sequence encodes CASSPAGSSYEQYF.